Sequencing of this T cell receptor (beta chain) was carried out in a study of OX40 agonist ivuxolimab in advanced cancers. With respect to the entire study: The costimulatory receptor OX40 (CD134) was targeted by ivuxolimab, a fully human IgG2 agonistic monoclonal antibody. Among the roughly 52 dose-escalation patients, some 19 had hepatocellular carcinoma, around 15 melanoma, 9 renal cell carcinoma and 9 head and neck cancer. Patients were allowed to have had prior anti-PD-1, anti-PD-L1 or anti-CTLA-4 therapy, and roughly 40% of the dose-escalation patients had previously received checkpoint inhibitors. In the dose-escalation cohort, 65% to 85% of patients were male, and the mean age was around 60 years with a range of roughly 23 to 79. Three dose-escalation patients achieved partial responses, one with hepatocellular carcinoma and two with cutaneous melanoma. The point of sequencing TCRbeta in the periphery was to test whether ivuxolimab changed TCR sequence diversity and drove clonal T-cell expansion. The paper describes the monotherapy dose-escalation part (N = 52 patients) of the phase I trial of ivuxolimab. Intravenous ivuxolimab was administered to patients every 2 weeks at six dose levels: 0.01, 0.1, 0.3, 1.5, 3 and 10 mg/kg.

From the cysteine through the phenylalanine, the CDR3 covers 14 amino acids. Only CDR3 DNA remains: 42 bases, in frame from the first base. The junction carries 10 bases between V and J, which are trimmed by 1 base and 7 bases respectively. The CDR1 and CDR2 encoded by the germline V gene are SGHTA and FQGNSA. Genomic DNA was isolated from the sorted cells so that the TCRbeta CDR3 region could be sequenced. The immunoSEQ Assay was used for sequencing of TCRbeta CDR3 regions. TCRdb mirrors the immuneACCESS table, restricted to in-frame sequences. Some clones are absent from its copies; in checked studies, under half trace to an unresolved V gene, and the reason for the others is unknown. The sample contains about 82,000 clones, approximately 87% of them found a single time. In total, the top ten clones hold roughly 0.8% of the sample. What the work shows at the level of the full study, not this receptor alone: The antigen specificity of the peripheral T cells that underwent clonal expansion was not determined. Low levels of normalized T-cell clonal expansion were also seen in some patients who did not respond. At doses of 0.1 to 3.0 mg/kg, clonal expansion of both CD4+ and CD8+ T cells in blood was seen between baseline and week 6. After ivuxolimab, CD8+ T cells had more expanded clones than CD4+ T cells on average. Partial responders in the 0.1-3.0 mg/kg groups had among the lowest normalized peripheral clonal expansion, especially among CD8+ T cells.

As to this clone: Its antigen target is currently unknown. No base-level quality is on record; no much larger clone is a single base apart.

The trial excluded patients who had a history of autoimmune disease or who were on systemic immunosuppression. Peripheral blood for TCR sequencing was collected from all dose cohorts at baseline, on cycle 4 day 1, and on cycle 7 day 1. The samples were drawn from a first-in-human, open-label, multicenter phase I dose-escalation trial of ivuxolimab. Adults with locally advanced or metastatic melanoma, renal cell carcinoma, hepatocellular carcinoma or head and neck squamous cell carcinoma were enrolled in the trial. Before TCR sequencing, CD4+ and CD8+ T cells were separately sorted from peripheral blood.

The clonotype was recovered from an adult with an advanced solid tumor such as melanoma, head and neck, liver or kidney cancer. The V gene is TRBV7-2 and the J gene is TRBJ2-2; TRBD1 is perhaps the D gene, given 6 matching bases. The input for sequencing was CD4+ or CD8+ T cells sorted from blood, taken in a trial of the OX40 agonist ivuxolimab. The CDR3 sequence is CASSLGGPSGELFF. In nucleotides, the sequence is TGTGCCAGCAGCTTAGGGGGGCCTAGCGGGGAGCTGTTTTTT.